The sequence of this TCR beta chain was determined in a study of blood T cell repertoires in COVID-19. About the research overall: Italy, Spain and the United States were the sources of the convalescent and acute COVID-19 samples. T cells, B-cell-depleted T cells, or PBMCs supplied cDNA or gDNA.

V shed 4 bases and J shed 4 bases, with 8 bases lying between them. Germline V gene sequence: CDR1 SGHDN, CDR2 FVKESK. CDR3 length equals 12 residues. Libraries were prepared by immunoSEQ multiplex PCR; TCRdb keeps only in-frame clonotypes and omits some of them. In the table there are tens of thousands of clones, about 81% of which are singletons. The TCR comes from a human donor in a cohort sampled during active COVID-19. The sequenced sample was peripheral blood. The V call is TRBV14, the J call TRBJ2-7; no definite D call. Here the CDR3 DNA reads TGTGCCAGCAGCCTACAGCCATACGAGCAGTACTTC. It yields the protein CASSLQPYEQYF.